This T cell receptor beta chain is drawn from a study of post-analysis software for immune sequencing data. The study, taken as a whole, reports: Patients used four to six TRBV segments, including TRBV5-6, TRBV5-1 and TRBV20-1, more often than controls.

CDR3 length equals 14 residues. Germline V gene sequence: CDR1 MNHEY, CDR2 SVGAGI. Trimming shortened V by 0 bases and J by 11 bases, and 14 bases separated the two germline ends. Each TCR beta cDNA library carried unique molecular identifiers. TCRdb reprocessed the PCR reads with MiXCR, giving one entry per CDR3 protein. The sample has around 700,000 distinct CDR3 sequences; around 64% are singletons. This clonotype is a singleton in its sample. Its antigen is unknown. Sequenced input: blood. V usage is TRBV6-5 and J usage is TRBJ1-5; D is possibly TRBD1 (5 bases). The TCR sequence derives from a girl aged 2 to 10 with multiple sclerosis. The CDR3 DNA reads as TGTGCCAGCAGTTACTCCACGGGTGGGGGGACCCAGCATTTT. This sequence encodes CASSYSTGGGTQHF.